This T cell receptor beta chain was obtained from a study of cytomegalovirus exposure and HLA in healthy donors. Germline assignment: CDR1 DFQATT and CDR2 SNEGSKA (reference sequence). V was cut by 8 bases and J by 10 bases, with 15 bases left in between. This CDR3 has 11 amino acids. Assay: immunoSEQ multiplex PCR; the TCRdb copy retains only in-frame clones and omits some. Here the sample spans tens of thousands of clones, over 85% being singletons. This TCR came from a man aged 18 to 29 in good health and CMV-seropositive. Sequenced: PBMCs. The rearrangement uses TRBV20-1 and TRBJ2-1; D perhaps matches TRBD2 (5 bases). The CDR3 here is CSIDWESEQFF. The DNA for the CDR3 is TGCAGTATCGACTGGGAGTCGGAGCAGTTCTTC.